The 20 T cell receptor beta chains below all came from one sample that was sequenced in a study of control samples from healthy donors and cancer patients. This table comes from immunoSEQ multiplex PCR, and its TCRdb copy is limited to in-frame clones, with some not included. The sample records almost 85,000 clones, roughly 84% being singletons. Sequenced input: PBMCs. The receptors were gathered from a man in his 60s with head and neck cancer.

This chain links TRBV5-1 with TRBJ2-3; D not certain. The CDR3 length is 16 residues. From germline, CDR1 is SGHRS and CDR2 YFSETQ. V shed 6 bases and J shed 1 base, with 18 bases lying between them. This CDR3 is CASNLRASGGTDTQYF. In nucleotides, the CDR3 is TGCGCCAGCAACCTACGGGCGTCAGGTGGCACAGATACGCAGTATTTT. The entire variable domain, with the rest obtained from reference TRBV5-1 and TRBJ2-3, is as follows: KAGVTQTPRYLIKTRGQQVTLSCSPISGHRSVSWYQQTPGQGLQFLFEYFSETQRNKGNFPGRFSGRQFSNSRSEMNVSTLELGDSALYLCASNLRASGGTDTQYFGPGTRLTVL.

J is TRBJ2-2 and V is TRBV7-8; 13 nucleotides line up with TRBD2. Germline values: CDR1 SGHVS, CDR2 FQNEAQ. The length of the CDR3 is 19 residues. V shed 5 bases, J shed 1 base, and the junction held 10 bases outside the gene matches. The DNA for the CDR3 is TGTGCCAGCAGCCCGTGGGGGGGACTAGCGGGACTGAACACCGGGGAGCTGTTTTTT. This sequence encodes CASSPWGGLAGLNTGELFF.

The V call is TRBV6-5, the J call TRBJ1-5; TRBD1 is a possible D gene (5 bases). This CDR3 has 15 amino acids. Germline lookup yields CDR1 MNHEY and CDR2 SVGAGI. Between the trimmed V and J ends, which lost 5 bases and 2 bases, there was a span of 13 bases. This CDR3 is CASSSHVGGNQPQHF. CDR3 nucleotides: TGTGCCAGCAGTAGTCACGTGGGGGGCAATCAGCCCCAGCATTTT.

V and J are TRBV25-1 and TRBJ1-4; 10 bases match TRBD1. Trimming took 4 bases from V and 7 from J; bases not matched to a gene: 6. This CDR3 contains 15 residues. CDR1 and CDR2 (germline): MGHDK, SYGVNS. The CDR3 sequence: CASSASGQGSEKLFF. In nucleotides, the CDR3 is TGTGCCAGCAGTGCCTCGGGACAGGGGAGTGAAAAACTGTTTTTT.

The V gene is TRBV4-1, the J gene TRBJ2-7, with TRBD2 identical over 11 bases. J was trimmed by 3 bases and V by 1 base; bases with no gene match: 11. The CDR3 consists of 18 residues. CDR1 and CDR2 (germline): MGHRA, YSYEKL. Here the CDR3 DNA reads TGCGCCAGCAGCCAAGGATTCCCGACTAGCGGGATGTACTACGAGCAGTACTTC. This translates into CASSQGFPTSGMYYEQYF.

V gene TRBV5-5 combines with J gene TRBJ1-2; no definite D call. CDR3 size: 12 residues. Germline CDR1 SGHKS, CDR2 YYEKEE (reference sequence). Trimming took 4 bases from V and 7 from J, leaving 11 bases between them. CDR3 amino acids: CASSGAHGGYTF. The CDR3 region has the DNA TGTGCCAGCAGCGGAGCGCATGGTGGCTACACCTTC. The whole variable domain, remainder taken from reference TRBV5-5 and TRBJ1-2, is DAGVTQSPTHLIKTRGQQVTLRCSPISGHKSVSWYQQVLGQGPQFIFQYYEKEERGRGNFPDRFSARQFPNYSSELNVNALLLGDSALYLCASSGAHGGYTFGSGTRLTVV.

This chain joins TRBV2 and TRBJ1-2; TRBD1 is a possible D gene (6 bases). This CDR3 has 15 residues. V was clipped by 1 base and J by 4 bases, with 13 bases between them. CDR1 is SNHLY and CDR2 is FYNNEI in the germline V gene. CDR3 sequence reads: CASSEGTGQGYGYTF. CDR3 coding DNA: TGTGCCAGCAGTGAAGGTACAGGGCAGGGCTATGGCTACACCTTC.

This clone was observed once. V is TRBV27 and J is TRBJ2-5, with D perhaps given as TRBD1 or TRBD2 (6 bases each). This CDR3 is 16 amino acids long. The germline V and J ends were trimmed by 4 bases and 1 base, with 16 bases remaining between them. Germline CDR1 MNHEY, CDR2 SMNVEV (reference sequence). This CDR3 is CASSSEGDLGQETQYF. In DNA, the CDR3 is TGTGCCAGCAGTTCGGAGGGGGATTTGGGCCAAGAGACCCAGTACTTC.

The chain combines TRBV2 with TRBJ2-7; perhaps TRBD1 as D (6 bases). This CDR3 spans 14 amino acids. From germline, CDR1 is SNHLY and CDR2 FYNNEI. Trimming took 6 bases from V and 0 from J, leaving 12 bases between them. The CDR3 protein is CASRATGHSYEQYF. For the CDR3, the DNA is TGTGCCAGCAGGGCAACAGGGCACTCCTACGAGCAGTACTTC. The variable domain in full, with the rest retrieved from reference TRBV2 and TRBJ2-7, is EPEVTQTPSHQVTQMGQEVILRCVPISNHLYFYWYRQILGQKVEFLVSFYNNEISEKSEIFDDQFSVERPDGSNFTLKIRSTKLEDSAMYFCASRATGHSYEQYFGPGTRLTVT.

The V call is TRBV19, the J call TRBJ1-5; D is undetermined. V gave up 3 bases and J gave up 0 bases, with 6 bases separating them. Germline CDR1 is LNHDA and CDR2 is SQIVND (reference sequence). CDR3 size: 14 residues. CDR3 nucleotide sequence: TGTGCCAGTAGTATTGGTTATAGCAATCAGCCCCAGCATTTT. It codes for CASSIGYSNQPQHF. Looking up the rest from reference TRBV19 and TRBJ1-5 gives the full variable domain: DGGITQSPKYLFRKEGQNVTLSCEQNLNHDAMYWYRQDPGQGLRLIYYSQIVNDFQKGDIAEGYSVSREKKESFPLTVTSAQKNPTAFYLCASSIGYSNQPQHFGDGTRLSIL.

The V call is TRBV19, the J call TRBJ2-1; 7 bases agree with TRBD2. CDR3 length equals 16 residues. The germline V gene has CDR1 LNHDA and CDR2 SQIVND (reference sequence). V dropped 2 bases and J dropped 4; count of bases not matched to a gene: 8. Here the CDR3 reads CASSIYPGRGYNEQFF. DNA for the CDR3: TGTGCCAGTAGTATATATCCCGGGCGGGGGTACAATGAGCAGTTCTTC. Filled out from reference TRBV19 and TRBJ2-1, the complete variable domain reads DGGITQSPKYLFRKEGQNVTLSCEQNLNHDAMYWYRQDPGQGLRLIYYSQIVNDFQKGDIAEGYSVSREKKESFPLTVTSAQKNPTAFYLCASSIYPGRGYNEQFFGPGTRLTVL.

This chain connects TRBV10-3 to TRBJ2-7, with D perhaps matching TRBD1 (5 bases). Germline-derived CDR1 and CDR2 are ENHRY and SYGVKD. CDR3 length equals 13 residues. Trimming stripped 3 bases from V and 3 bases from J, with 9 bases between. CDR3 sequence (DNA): TGTGCCATCAGTGATAAAGGGGACTACGAGCAGTACTTC. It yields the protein CAISDKGDYEQYF.

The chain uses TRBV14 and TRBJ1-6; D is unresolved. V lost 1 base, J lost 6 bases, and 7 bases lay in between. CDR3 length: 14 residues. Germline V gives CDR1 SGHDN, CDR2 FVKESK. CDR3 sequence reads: CASSQGLFNSPLHF. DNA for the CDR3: TGTGCCAGCAGCCAAGGCCTGTTTAATTCACCCCTCCACTTT. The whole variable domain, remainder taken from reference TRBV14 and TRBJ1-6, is EAGVTQFPSHSVIEKGQTVTLRCDPISGHDNLYWYRRVMGKEIKFLLHFVKESKQDESGMPNNRFLAERTGGTYSTLKVQPAELEDSGVYFCASSQGLFNSPLHFGNGTRLTVT.

The CDR3, as DNA: TGTGCCAGCTCCCAAGAAAGGAGTGAGCAGTTCTTC. Amino acids: CASSQERSEQFF. J is TRBJ2-1 and V is TRBV18, with D unclear. Trimming shortened V by 6 bases and J by 9 bases, and 12 bases separated the two germline ends. CDR1 is KGHSH and CDR2 is LQKENI in the germline V gene. CDR3 length equals 12 residues.

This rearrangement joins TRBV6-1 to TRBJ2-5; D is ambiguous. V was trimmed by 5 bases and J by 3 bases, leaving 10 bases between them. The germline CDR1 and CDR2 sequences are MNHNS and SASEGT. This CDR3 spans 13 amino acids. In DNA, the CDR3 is TGTGCCAGCAGTTTTGGCGTTGAAGAGACCCAGTACTTC. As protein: CASSFGVEETQYF.

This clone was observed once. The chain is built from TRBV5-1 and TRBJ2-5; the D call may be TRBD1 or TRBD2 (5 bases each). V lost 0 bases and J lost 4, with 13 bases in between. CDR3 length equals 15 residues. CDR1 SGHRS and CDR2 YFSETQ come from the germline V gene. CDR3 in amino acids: CASSLGRAGGETQYF. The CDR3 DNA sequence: TGCGCCAGCAGCTTGGGCAGGGCGGGTGGAGAGACCCAGTACTTC.

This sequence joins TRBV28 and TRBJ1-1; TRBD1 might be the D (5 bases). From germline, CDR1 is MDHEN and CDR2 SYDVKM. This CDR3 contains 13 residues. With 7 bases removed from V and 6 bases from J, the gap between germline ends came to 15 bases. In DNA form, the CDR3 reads TGTGCCAGCACCCCCCCTGTGGGGGCTGAAGCTTTCTTT. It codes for CASTPPVGAEAFF.

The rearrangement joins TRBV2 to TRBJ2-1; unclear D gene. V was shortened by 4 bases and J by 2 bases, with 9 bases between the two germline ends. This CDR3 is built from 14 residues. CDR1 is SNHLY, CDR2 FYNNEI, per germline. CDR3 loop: CASSVSLAYNEQFF. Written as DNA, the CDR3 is TGTGCCAGCAGTGTTAGTTTAGCCTACAATGAGCAGTTCTTC.

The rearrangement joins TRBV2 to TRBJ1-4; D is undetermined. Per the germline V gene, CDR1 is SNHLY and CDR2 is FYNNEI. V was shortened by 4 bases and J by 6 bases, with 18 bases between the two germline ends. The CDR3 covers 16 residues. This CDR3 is CASSVRGTESHEKLFF. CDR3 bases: TGTGCCAGCAGTGTGCGGGGAACGGAGTCTCATGAAAAACTGTTTTTT.

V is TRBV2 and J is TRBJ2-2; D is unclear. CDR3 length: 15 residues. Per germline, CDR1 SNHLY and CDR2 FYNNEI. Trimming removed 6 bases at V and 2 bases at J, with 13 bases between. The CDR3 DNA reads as TGTGCCAGCAGCGTTGACGGAATCAACACCGGGGAGCTGTTTTTT. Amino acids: CASSVDGINTGELFF. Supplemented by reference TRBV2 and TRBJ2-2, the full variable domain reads EPEVTQTPSHQVTQMGQEVILRCVPISNHLYFYWYRQILGQKVEFLVSFYNNEISEKSEIFDDQFSVERPDGSNFTLKIRSTKLEDSAMYFCASSVDGINTGELFFGEGSRLTVL.